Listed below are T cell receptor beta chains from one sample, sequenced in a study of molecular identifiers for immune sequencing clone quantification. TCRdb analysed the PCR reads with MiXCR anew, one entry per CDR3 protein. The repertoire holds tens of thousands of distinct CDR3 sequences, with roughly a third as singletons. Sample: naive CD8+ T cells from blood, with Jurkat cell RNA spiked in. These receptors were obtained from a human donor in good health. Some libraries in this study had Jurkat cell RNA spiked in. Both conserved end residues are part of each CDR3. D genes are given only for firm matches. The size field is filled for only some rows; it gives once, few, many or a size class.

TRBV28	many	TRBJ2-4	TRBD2	CASSSLAIVNIQYF	TGTGCCAGCAGTTCACTAGCGATAGTGAACATTCAGTACTTC
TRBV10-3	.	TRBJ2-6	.	CASLSGANALTF	TGTGCCTCCCTCTCTGGGGCCAACGCCCTGACTTTC
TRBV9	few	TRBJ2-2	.	CASRTGTGELFF	TGTGCCAGCAGGACAGGTACCGGGGAGCTGTTTTTT
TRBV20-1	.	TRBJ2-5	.	CSARDRWGLETHYF	TGCAGTGCTAGAGATCGCTGGGGGTTGGAGACCCACTACTTC
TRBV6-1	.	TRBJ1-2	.	CASTLPSGYTF	TGTGCCAGCACCTTACCGTCTGGCTACACCTTC
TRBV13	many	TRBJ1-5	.	CASSYEGNQPQHF	TGTGCCAGCAGCTACGAGGGCAATCAGCCCCAGCATTTT
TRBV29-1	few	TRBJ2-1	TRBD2	CSVNLAGGPTDEQFF	TGCAGCGTTAATCTAGCGGGAGGCCCTACGGATGAGCAGTTCTTC
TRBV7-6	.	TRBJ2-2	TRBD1	CASGSRQGYTGELIF	TGTGCCAGCGGATCCCGACAGGGCTACACCGGGGAGCTGATTTTT
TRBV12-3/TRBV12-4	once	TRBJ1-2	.	CATYIGSPLGGYTF	TGTGCCACCTACATCGGTTCCCCGCTCGGGGGCTACACCTTC
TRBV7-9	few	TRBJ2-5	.	CASSLRSGVETQYF	TGTGCCAGCAGCTTAAGGAGTGGGGTAGAGACCCAGTACTTC
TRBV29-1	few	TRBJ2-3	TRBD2	CSVEGGSGSTDTQYF	TGCAGCGTTGAAGGGGGTAGCGGGAGCACAGATACGCAGTATTTT
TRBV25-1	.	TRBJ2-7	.	CASRGLTSSYEQYF	TGTGCCAGCAGGGGCTTAACTAGCTCCTACGAGCAGTACTTC
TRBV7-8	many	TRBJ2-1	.	CASSLVADRAYNEQFF	TGTGCCAGCAGCTTAGTAGCGGACAGAGCCTACAATGAGCAGTTCTTC
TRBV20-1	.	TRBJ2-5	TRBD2	CSAIGTIDQETQYF	TGCAGTGCTATAGGGACTATCGACCAAGAGACCCAGTACTTC
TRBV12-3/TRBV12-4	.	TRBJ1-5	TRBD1	CASSFRFWPGQGNQPQHF	TGTGCCAGCAGTTTCCGGTTCTGGCCGGGACAGGGGAATCAGCCCCAGCATTTT
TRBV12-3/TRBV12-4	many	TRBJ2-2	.	CASSDRGLYTGELFF	TGTGCCAGCAGTGACCGGGGCCTATACACCGGGGAGCTGTTTTTT
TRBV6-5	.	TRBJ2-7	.	CASSLGQGSYEQYF	TGTGCCAGCAGTTTAGGTCAGGGATCCTACGAGCAGTACTTC
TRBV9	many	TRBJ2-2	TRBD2	CASSVLAENTGELFF	TGTGCCAGCAGCGTACTAGCGGAGAACACCGGGGAGCTGTTTTTT
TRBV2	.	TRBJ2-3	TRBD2	CARGTSGSTDPQYF	TGTGCCAGGGGGACTAGCGGGAGCACAGATCCGCAGTATTTT
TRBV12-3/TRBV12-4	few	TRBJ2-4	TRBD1	CASSPGTGVSIQYF	TGTGCCAGCAGCCCCGGGACAGGGGTTAGCATTCAGTACTTC
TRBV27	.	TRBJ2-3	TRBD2	CANSLGGSTDTQYF	TGTGCCAACAGTTTAGGCGGGAGCACAGATACGCAGTACTTT
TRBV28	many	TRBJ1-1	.	CASSFNTEAFF	TGTGCCAGCAGTTTCAACACTGAAGCTTTCTTT
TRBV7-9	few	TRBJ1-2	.	CASSLGRNYGYTF	TGTGCCAGCAGCTTAGGCCGGAACTATGGCTACACCTTC
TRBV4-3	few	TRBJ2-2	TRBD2	CASSQLAGVRTGELFF	TGCGCCAGCAGCCAGCTAGCGGGAGTACGCACCGGGGAGCTGTTTTTT
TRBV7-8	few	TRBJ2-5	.	CASSSSSSAETQYF	TGTGCCAGCAGCTCGAGTAGTTCGGCCGAGACCCAGTACTTC
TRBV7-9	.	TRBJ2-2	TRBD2	CASRSGLAGESTGELFF	TGTGCCAGCAGGTCAGGACTAGCGGGAGAGAGCACCGGGGAGCTGTTTTTT
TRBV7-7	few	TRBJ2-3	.	CASSLPGADTQYF	TGTGCTAGCAGCTTACCGGGGGCAGATACGCAGTATTTT
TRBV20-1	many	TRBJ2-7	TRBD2	CSAPGLAPYEQYF	TGCAGTGCCCCGGGACTAGCGCCCTACGAGCAGTACTTC
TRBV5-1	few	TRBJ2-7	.	CASSLARPTAYEQYF	TGCGCCAGCAGCTTGGCCAGGCCCACGGCCTACGAGCAGTACTTC
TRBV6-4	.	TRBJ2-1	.	CASSDSPVNEQFF	TGTGCCAGCAGTGACTCGCCCGTCAATGAGCAGTTCTTC
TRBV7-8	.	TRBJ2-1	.	CASSPPGRPFYNEQFF	TGTGCCAGCAGCCCACCGGGACGGCCCTTCTACAATGAGCAGTTCTTC
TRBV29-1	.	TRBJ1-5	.	CSVLVDYSNQPQHF	TGCAGCGTTCTTGTGGACTATAGCAATCAGCCCCAGCATTTT
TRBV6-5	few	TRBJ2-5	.	CASSKVTSETQYF	TGTGCCAGCTCCAAAGTGACTTCGGAGACCCAGTACTTC
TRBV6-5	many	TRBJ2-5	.	CASSSTWGQETQYF	TGTGCCAGCAGTTCAACCTGGGGTCAAGAGACCCAGTACTTC
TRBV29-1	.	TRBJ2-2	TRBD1	CSAMGQGKKELFF	TGCAGTGCCATGGGACAGGGTAAGAAGGAGCTGTTTTTT
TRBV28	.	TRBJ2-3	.	CASSLEAFEITDTQYF	TGTGCCAGCAGTTTAGAGGCCTTCGAAATCACAGATACGCAGTATTTT
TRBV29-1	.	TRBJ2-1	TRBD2	CSVDGEAGRMINEQFF	TGCAGCGTTGACGGAGAAGCGGGGAGGATGATCAATGAGCAGTTCTTC
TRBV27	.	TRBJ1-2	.	CASSLGRGINYGYTF	TGTGCCAGCAGTTTGGGCAGGGGCATTAACTATGGCTACACCTTC
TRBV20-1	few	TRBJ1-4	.	CSARDRSGYLWHPEKLFF	TGCAGTGCTAGAGACCGATCAGGGTATCTGTGGCATCCTGAAAAACTGTTTTTT
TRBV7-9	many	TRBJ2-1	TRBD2	CASSSTVTGTSGLNEQFF	TGTGCCAGCAGCTCTACAGTAACCGGGACTAGCGGACTCAATGAGCAGTTCTTC
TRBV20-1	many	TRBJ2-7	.	CSAPSPAEQYF	TGCAGTGCCCCAAGCCCTGCCGAGCAGTACTTC
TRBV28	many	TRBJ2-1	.	CASSDSHGDEQFF	TGTGCCAGCAGTGACTCCCACGGGGATGAGCAGTTCTTC
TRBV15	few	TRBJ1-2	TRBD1	CATSPNRGQAYGYTF	TGTGCCACCAGTCCGAACAGGGGTCAGGCCTATGGCTACACCTTC
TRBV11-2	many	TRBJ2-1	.	CASSLVRGDEQFF	TGTGCCAGCAGCTTAGTCCGCGGGGATGAGCAGTTCTTC
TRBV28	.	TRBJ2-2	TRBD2	CASSRSGRWIGELFF	TGTGCCAGCAGCAGAAGCGGGAGATGGATCGGGGAGCTGTTTTTT
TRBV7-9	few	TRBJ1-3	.	CASSWGNGGNTIYF	TGTGCCAGCAGCTGGGGAAATGGGGGAAACACCATATATTTT
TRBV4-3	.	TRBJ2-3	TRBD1	CACSPGTGGSETQYF	TGCGCCTGCAGCCCGGGGACAGGGGGGTCAGAAACGCAGTATTTT
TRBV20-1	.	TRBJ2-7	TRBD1	CSAQVRKTGGVSYEQYF	TGCAGTGCTCAGGTCCGTAAGACAGGGGGCGTGTCCTACGAGCAGTACTTC
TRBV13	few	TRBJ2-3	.	CASSPPARARDTQYF	TGTGCCAGCAGTCCCCCTGCGAGGGCCAGAGATACGCAGTATTTT
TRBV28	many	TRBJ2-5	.	CASSAPGTQYF	TGTGCCAGCAGTGCCCCGGGGACCCAGTACTTC